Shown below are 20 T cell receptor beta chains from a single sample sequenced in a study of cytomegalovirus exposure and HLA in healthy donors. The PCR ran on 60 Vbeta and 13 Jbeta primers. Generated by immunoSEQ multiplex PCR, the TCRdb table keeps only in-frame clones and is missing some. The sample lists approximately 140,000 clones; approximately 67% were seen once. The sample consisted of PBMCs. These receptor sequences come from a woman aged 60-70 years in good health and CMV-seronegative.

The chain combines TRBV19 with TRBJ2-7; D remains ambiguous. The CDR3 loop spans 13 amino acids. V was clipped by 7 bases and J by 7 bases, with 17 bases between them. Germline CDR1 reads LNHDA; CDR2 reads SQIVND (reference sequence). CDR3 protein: CASTADGLREQYF. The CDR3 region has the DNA TGTGCCAGTACAGCAGATGGGCTTCGAGAGCAGTACTTC.

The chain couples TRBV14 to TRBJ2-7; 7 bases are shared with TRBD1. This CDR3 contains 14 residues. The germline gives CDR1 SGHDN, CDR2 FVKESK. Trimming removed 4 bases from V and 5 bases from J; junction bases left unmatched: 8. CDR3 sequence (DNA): TGTGCCAGCAGCCCGACAGGGCCCCTCAACGAGCAGTACTTC. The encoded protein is CASSPTGPLNEQYF.

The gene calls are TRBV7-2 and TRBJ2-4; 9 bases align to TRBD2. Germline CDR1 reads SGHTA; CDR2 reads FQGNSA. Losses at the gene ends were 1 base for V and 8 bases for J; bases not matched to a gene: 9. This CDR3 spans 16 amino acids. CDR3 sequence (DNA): TGTGCCAGCAGCTTAGATGTAGCGGGAGTGCGGGACATTCAGTACTTC. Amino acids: CASSLDVAGVRDIQYF. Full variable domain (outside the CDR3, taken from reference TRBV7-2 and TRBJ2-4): GAGVSQSPSNKVTEKGKDVELRCDPISGHTALYWYRQSLGQGLEFLIYFQGNSAPDKSGLPSDRFSAERTGGSVSTLTIQRTQQEDSAVYLCASSLDVAGVRDIQYFGAGTRLSVL.

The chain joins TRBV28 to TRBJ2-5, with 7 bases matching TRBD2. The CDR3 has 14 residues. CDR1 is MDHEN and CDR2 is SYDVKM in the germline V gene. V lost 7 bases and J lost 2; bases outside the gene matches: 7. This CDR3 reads CASTGSGPQETQYF. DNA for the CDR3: TGTGCCAGCACGGGTAGCGGGCCTCAAGAGACCCAGTACTTC.

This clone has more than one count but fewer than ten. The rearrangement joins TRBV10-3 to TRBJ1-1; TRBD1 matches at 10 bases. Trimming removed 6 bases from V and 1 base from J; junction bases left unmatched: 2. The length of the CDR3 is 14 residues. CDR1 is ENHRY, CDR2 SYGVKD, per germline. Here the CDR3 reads CAIRGQGQNTEAFF. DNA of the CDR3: TGTGCCATCAGGGGACAGGGGCAGAACACTGAAGCTTTCTTT.

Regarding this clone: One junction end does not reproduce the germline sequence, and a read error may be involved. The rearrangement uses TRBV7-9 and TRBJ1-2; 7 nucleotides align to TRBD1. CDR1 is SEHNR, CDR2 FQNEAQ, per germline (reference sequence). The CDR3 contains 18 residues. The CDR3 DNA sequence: TGTTCCAGCAGCTCCCTCCACAGGGGTCTTGCCCCTAACTATGGCTACACCTTC. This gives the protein CSSSSLHRGLAPNYGYTF.

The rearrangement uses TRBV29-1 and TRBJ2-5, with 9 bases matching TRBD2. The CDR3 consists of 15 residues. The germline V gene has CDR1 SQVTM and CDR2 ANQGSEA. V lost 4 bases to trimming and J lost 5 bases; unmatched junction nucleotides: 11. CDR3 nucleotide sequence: TGCAGCGTTGCACTCGCGGGGGGGAGATGGGAGACCCAGTACTTC. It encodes CSVALAGGRWETQYF.

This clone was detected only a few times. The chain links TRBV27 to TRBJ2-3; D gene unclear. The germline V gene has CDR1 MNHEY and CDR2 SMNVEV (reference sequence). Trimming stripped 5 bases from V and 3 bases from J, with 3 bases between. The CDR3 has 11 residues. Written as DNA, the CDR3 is TGTGCCAGCAGTCAAACAGATACGCAGTATTTT. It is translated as CASSQTDTQYF.

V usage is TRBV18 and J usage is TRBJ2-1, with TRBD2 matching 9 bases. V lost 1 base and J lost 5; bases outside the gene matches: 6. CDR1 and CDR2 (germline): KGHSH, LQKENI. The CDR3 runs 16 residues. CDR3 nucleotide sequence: TGTGCCAGCTCACCACGCTTGTTAGCGGGAGACAATGAGCAGTTCTTC. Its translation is CASSPRLLAGDNEQFF.

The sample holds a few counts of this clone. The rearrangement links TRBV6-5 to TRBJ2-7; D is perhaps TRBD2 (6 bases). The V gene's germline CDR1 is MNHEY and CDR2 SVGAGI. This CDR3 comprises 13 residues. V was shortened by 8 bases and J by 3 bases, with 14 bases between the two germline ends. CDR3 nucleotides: TGTGCCAGCGGCAAAGGACTATACTACGAGCAGTACTTC. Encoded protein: CASGKGLYYEQYF.

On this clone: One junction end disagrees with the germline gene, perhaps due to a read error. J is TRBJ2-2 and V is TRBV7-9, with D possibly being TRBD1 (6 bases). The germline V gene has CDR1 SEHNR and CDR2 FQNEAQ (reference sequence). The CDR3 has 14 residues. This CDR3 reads CSSERQANTGELFF. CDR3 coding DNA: TGTTCCAGCGAAAGACAGGCGAACACCGGGGAGCTGTTTTTT.

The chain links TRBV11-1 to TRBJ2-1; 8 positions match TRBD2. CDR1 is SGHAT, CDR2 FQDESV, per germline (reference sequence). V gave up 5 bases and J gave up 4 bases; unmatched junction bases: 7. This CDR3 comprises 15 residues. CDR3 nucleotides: TGTGCCAGCAGCCCAGTGGGACTAGGGTACAATGAGCAGTTCTTC. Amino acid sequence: CASSPVGLGYNEQFF.

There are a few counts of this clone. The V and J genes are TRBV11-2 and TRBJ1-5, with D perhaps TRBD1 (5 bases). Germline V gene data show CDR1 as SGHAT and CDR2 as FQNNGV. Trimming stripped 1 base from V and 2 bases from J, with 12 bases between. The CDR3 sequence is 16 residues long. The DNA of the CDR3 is TGTGCCAGCAGCTTAGGTCCAGCCAGGGGCAATCAGCCCCAGCATTTT. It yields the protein CASSLGPARGNQPQHF.

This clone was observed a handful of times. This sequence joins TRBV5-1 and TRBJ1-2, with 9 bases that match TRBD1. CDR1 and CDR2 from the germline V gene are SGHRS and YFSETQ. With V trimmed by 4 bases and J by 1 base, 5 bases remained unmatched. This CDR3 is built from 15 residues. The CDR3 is CASSHGTGYNYGYTF. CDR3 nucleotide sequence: TGCGCCAGCAGCCACGGGACAGGGTATAACTATGGCTACACCTTC.

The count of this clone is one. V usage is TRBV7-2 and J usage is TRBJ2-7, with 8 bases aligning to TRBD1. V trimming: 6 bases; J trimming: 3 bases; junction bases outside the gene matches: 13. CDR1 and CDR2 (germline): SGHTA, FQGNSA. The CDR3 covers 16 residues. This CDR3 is CASSSPDRAVYYEQYF. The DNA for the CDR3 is TGTGCCAGCAGTTCCCCGGACAGGGCGGTGTACTACGAGCAGTACTTC.

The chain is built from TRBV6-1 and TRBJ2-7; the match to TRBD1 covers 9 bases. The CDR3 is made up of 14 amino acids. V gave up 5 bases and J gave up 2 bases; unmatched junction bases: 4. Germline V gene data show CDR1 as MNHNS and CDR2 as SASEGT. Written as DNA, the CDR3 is TGTGCCAGCAGTAGACAGGGGGGAGCCTACGAGCAGTACTTC. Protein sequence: CASSRQGGAYEQYF.

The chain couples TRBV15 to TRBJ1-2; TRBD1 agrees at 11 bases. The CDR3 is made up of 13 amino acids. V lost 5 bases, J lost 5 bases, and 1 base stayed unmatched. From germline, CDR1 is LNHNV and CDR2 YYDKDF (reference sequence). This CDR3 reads CATSGDRGYGYTF. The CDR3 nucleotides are TGTGCCACCAGCGGGGACAGGGGGTATGGCTACACCTTC. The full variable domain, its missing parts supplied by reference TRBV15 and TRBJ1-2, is DAMVIQNPRYQVTQFGKPVTLSCSQTLNHNVMYWYQQKSSQAPKLLFHYYDKDFNNEADTPDNFQSRRPNTSFCFLDIRSPGLGDTAMYLCATSGDRGYGYTFGSGTRLTVV.

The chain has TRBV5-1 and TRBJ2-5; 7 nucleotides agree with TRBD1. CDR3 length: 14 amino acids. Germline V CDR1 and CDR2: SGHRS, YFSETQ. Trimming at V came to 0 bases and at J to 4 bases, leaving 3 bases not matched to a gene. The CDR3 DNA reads TGCGCCAGCAGCTTGGGAGGGGGCAGAGAGACCCAGTACTTC. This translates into CASSLGGGRETQYF.

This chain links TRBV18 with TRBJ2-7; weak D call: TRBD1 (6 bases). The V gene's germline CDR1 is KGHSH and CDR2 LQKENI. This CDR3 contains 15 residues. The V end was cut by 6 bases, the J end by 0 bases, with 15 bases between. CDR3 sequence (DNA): TGTGCCAGCTCGACAAGGGGGACGGACTCCTACGAGCAGTACTTC. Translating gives CASSTRGTDSYEQYF.

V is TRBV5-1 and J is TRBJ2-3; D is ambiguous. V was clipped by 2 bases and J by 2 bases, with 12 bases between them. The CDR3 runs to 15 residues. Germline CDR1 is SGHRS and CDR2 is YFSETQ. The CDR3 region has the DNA TGCGCCAGCAGCTTTAGTAGCCATTCCACAGATACGCAGTATTTT. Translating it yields CASSFSSHSTDTQYF.